This T cell receptor (beta chain) was identified in a study of cytomegalovirus exposure and HLA in healthy donors. Looked up from germline, CDR1 is MNHEY and CDR2 is SVGAGI. V was shortened by 7 bases and J by 1 base, with 4 bases between the two germline ends. CDR3 size: 12 residues. To note about this clone: Its antigen is still unknown. Other DNA sequences of this sample code for an identical CDR3.

Overall study findings and caveats: V- and J-gene trimming in TCR beta was tied to a missense DCLRE1C variant by an analysis performed later. Cytomegalovirus-associated TCR beta chains were listed, numbering some 150.

The PCR used 60 Vbeta and 13 Jbeta primers. Sequencing was performed with immunoSEQ multiplex PCR; in TCRdb, only in-frame clones are kept and a portion is missing. The table includes approximately 130,000 clones, 55% to 80% detected once. Sequenced: PBMCs. This chain connects TRBV6-5 to TRBJ2-2; the D is unclear. The clonotype was recovered from a middle-aged woman in good health and CMV-seronegative. This CDR3 is CASTGNTGELFF. The CDR3 DNA sequence: TGTGCCAGCACAGGGAACACCGGGGAGCTGTTTTTT.